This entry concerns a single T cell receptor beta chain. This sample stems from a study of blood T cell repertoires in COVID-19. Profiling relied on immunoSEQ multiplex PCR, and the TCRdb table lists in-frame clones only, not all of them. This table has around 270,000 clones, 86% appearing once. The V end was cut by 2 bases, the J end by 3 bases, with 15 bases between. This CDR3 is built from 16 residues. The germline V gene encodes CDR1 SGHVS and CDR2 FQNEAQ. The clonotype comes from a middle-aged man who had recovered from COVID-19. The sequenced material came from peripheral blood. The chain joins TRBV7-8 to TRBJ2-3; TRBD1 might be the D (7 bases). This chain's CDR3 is CASSLIRSGGTDTQYF. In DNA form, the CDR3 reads TGTGCCAGCAGCTTAATTCGCTCAGGGGGGACAGATACGCAGTATTTT.